Sequencing of this T cell receptor (beta chain) was carried out in a study of blood T cells in healthy people across ages. It was with a sample-barcoded 5' primer and a J-beta primer mix that a second PCR of roughly 7 to 12 cycles was run. TCRdb recomputed calls from the 5' RACE reads with MiXCR, one row per CDR3 protein. Counted here are hundreds of thousands of distinct CDR3 sequences, 45% to 50% occurring once; the ten biggest clones make up roughly 30%. The CDR3 covers 13 residues. Germline CDR1 reads MNHEY; CDR2 reads SVGAGI. Comments on this clonotype: Relative to the germline gene, one junction end is altered; a read error may explain this.

The V call is TRBV6-5, the J call TRBJ1-1; D unresolved. The TCR sequence derives from a woman in her sixties or seventies in good health. The source material was blood. The CDR3, as DNA: TGCGCCAGCAGTTACTTTACGAGCACTGAAGCTTTCTTT. Amino acids: CASSYFTSTEAFF.